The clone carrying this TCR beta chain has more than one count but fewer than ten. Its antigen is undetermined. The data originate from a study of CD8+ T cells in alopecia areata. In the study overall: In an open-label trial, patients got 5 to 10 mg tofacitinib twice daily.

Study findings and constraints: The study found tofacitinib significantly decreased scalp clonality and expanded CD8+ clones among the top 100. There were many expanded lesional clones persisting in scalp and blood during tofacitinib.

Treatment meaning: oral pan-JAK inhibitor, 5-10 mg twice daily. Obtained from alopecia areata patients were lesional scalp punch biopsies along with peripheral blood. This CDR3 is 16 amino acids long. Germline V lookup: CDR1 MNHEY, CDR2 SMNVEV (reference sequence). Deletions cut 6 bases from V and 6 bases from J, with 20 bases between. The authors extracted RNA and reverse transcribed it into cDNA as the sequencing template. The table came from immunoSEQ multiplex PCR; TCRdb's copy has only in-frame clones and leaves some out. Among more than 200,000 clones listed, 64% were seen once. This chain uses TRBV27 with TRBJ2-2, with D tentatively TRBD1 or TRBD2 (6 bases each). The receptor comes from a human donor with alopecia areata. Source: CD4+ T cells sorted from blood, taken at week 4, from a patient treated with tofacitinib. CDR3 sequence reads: CASRQEGGVYPGELFF. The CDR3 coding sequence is TGTGCCAGCAGACAAGAGGGGGGCGTTTATCCCGGGGAGCTGTTTTTT.